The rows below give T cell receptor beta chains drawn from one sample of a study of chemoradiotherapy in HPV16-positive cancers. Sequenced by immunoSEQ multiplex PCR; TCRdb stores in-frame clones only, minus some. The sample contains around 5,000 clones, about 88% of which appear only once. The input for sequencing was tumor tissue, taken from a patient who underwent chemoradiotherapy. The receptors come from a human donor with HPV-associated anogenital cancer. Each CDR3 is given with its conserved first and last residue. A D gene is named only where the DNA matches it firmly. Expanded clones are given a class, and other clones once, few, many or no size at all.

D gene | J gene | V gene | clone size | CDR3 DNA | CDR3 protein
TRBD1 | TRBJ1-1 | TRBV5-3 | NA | TGTGCCAGAAGCTTTAGGGGGCCCATGAACACTGAAGCTTTCTTT | CARSFRGPMNTEAFF
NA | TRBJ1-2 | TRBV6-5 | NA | TGTGCCAGCAGACTAGAGGCGGCCAGCCCCTACACCTTC | CASRLEAASPYTF
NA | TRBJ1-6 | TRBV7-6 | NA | TGTGCCAGCAGCTTAGGGGGATCCTATAATTCACCCCTCCACTTT | CASSLGGSYNSPLHF
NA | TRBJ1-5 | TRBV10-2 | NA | TGCGCCAGCAGTTTAAATGAGTATCAGCCCCAGCATTTT | CASSLNEYQPQHF
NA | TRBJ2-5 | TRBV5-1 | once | TGCGCCAGCAACTTGGGCGGTAACCAAGAGACCCAGTACTTC | CASNLGGNQETQYF
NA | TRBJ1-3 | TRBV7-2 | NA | TGTGCCAGCAGCCCTCTTGGCCCAAACTCTGGAAACACCATATATTTT | CASSPLGPNSGNTIYF
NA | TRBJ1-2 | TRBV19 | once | TGTGCCAGTAGTATCGGGGTAGAAGCTAACTATGGCTACACCTTC | CASSIGVEANYGYTF
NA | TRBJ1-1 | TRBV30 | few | TGTGCCTGGAGTGTAACGGTGAACACTGAAGCTTTCTTT | CAWSVTVNTEAFF
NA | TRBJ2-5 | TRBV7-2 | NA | TGTGCCAGCAGCTTATCCCACGCCGAAGAGACCCAGTACTTC | CASSLSHAEETQYF
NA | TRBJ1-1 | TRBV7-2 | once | TGTGCCAGCAGCTTAGCATTGGCAGGCGCTGAAGCTTTCTTT | CASSLALAGAEAFF
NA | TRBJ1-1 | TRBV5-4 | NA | TGTGCCAGCAGCTTGGAAGGAAAAATGAACACTGAAGCTTTCTTT | CASSLEGKMNTEAFF
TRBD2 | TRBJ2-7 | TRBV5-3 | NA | TGTGCCAGAAGCTGCCTAGCGGCAAACTCCTACGAGCAGTACTTC | CARSCLAANSYEQYF
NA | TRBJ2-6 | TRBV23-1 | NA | TGCGCCAGCACGCAACAAAGTCGGGCCAACGTCCTGACTTTC | CASTQQSRANVLTF
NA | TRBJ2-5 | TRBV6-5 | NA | TGTGCCAGCAGTTATCCACAGGGTTCCTGGGAGACCCAGTACTTC | CASSYPQGSWETQYF
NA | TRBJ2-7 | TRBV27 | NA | TGTGCCAGCAGCCCTTATGGGTTTTCGTTGGCCTACGAGCAGTACTTC | CASSPYGFSLAYEQYF
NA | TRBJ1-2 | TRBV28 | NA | TGTGCCAGCAGCCTCCGGGACTTTGGCTACACCTTC | CASSLRDFGYTF
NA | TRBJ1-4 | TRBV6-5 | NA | TGTGCCAGCAGACCTTTTTGGCAGGGTGGGGAAAAACTGTTTTTT | CASRPFWQGGEKLFF
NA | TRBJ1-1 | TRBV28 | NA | TGTGCCAGCATAGAAGGACGGTCGAACACTGAAGCTTTCTTT | CASIEGRSNTEAFF
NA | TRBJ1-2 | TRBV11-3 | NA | TGTGCCAGCACGCGCTATGGCTACACCTTC | CASTRYGYTF
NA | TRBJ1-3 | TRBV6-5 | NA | TGTGCCAGCAGTTACCGGGCGTTACCCTCTGGAAACACCATATATTTT | CASSYRALPSGNTIYF
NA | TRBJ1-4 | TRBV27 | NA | TGTGCCAGCGGCCAACAGGGCTTAAATGAAAAACTGTTTTTT | CASGQQGLNEKLFF
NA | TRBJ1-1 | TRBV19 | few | TGTGCCAGTAGTGGGTCCGGGGACACTGAAGCTTTCTTT | CASSGSGDTEAFF
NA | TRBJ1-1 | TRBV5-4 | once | TGTGCCAGCAGGGGGAGGGGGGAAACTGAAGCTTTCTTT | CASRGRGETEAFF
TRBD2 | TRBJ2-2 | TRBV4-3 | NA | TGCGCCAGCAGCCAAGGGCAGGGAGGGACCGGGGAGCTGTTTTTT | CASSQGQGGTGELFF
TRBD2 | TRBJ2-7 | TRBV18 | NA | TGTGCCAGCTCACCGAACGGGGGGGCGGAGTACGAGCAGTACTTC | CASSPNGGAEYEQYF
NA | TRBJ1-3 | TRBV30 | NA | TGTGCCTGGAGTGTACGGGTTATGGACACCATATATTTT | CAWSVRVMDTIYF
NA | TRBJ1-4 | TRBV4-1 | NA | TGCGCCAGCAGCCATGCCTTTGGGGAAAAACTGTTTTTT | CASSHAFGEKLFF
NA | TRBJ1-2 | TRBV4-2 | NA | TGTGCCAGCAGCCAAAGGGCAGGGGATGGGGTCTATGGCTACACCTTC | CASSQRAGDGVYGYTF
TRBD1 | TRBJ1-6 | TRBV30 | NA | TGTGCCTACCGGGGAGGGGGCGGATCACCCCTCCACTTT | CAYRGGGGSPLHF
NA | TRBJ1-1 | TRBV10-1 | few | TGCGCCAGCAGTGAAACGGTGAACACTGAAGCTTTCTTT | CASSETVNTEAFF
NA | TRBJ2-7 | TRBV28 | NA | TGTGCCAGCAGTCCCCCCGAGCGGTCACTCTACGAGCAGTACTTC | CASSPPERSLYEQYF
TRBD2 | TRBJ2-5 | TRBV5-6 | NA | TGTGCCAGCAGCTTCCCGACTAGCGGGGGCCAAGAGACCCAGTACTTC | CASSFPTSGGQETQYF
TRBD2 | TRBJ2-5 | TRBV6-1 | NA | TGTGCCAGCAGTGAACTAGCGGGAGGGCCAGAGACCCAGTACTTC | CASSELAGGPETQYF
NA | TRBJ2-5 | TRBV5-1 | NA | TGCGCCAGCAGCTCGGGACTGGATAGAGAGACCCAGTACTTC | CASSSGLDRETQYF
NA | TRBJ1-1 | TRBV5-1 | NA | TGCGCCAGCAGCTTGGCCGGACAGACCACTGAAGCTTTCTTT | CASSLAGQTTEAFF
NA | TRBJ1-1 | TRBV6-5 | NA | TGTGCCAGCAGGGAGACAGTCAACACTGAAGCTTTCTTT | CASRETVNTEAFF
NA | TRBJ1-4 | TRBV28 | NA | TGTGCCAGCAGTTTACAAAATCGGGGTGAAAAACTGTTTTTT | CASSLQNRGEKLFF
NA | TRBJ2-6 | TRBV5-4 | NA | TGTGCCAGCAGCCCTGTTTTTCACTCTGGGGCCAACGTCCTGACTTTC | CASSPVFHSGANVLTF
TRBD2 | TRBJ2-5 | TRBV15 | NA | TGTGCCACCAGCAGTGGCGGGGGGGCAGCTGAGACCCAGTACTTC | CATSSGGGAAETQYF
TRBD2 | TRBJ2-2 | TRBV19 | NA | TGTGCCAGTAGTGGAGGACTAGCGGGATGGGTGGCCGGGGAGCTGTTTTTT | CASSGGLAGWVAGELFF
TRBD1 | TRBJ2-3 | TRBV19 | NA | TGTGCCAGTAGTATGACAGGGGGAGATACGCAGTATTTT | CASSMTGGDTQYF
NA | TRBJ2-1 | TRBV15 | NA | TGTGCCACCAGCAGAGATCGGTCTCCGGACAATGAGCAGTTCTTC | CATSRDRSPDNEQFF
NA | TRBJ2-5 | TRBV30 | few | TGTGCCTGGGCGAGGAGGGGAAGGGAGACCCAGTACTTC | CAWARRGRETQYF
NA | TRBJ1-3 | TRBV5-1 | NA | TGCGCCAGCAGCTTGGAAGGTGGAAACACCATATATTTT | CASSLEGGNTIYF
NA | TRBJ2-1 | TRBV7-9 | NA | TGTGCCAGCAGCTTGGACGGCCTGGGAAAGGGTGAGCAGTTCTTC | CASSLDGLGKGEQFF
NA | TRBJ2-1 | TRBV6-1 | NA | TGTGCCAGCCCCCCGGGGGAGGGGGCGCTGAATGAGCAGTTCTTC | CASPPGEGALNEQFF
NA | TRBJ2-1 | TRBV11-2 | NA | TGTGCCAGCAGCGGACCCGCGGGGTTCTCCTACAATGAGCAGTTCTTC | CASSGPAGFSYNEQFF
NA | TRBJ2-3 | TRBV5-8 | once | TGTGCCAGCAGCTTGGGCCCGGGACGCACAGATACGCAGTATTTT | CASSLGPGRTDTQYF
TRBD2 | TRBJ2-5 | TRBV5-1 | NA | TGCGCCAGCAGCTCCGACGGGAGGGGATTCCAAGAGACCCAGTACTTC | CASSSDGRGFQETQYF
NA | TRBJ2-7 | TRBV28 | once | TGTGCCAGCATATCGCAGGAAGCGGGTGTCTCCTACGAGCAGTACTTC | CASISQEAGVSYEQYF
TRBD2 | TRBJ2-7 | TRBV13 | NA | TGTGCCACAGCCCGGGGGGGGCAGAAGCAGTACTTC | CATARGGQKQYF
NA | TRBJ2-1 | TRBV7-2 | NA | TGTGCCAGCAGATCCGACGGGCTTGAATACAATGAGCAGTTCTTC | CASRSDGLEYNEQFF
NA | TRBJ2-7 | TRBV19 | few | TGTGCCAGTAGTTTAACCCCGGGAGAGCAGTACTTC | CASSLTPGEQYF
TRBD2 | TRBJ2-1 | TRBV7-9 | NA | TGTGCCAGCAGCTTAATTACTAGCGGGAACAATGAGCAGTTCTTC | CASSLITSGNNEQFF
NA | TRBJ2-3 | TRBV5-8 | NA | TGTGCCAGCAGCTTCTCCGGGGGCGTTAGCACAGATACGCAGTATTTT | CASSFSGGVSTDTQYF